This is a list of T cell receptor beta chains from one sample in a study of human T cells and chemical hapten exposure. TCRdb reprocessed the RACE reads with MiXCR, giving one entry per CDR3 protein. The sample holds roughly 200,000 distinct CDR3 sequences, under 25% seen once. The sequencing here drew on whole blood, taken in connection with sensitization to the hapten diphenylcyclopropenone (DPC). The receptors come from a woman aged 40 to 50 with alopecia areata. Some clones in this sample may be carry-over from other donors' samples. CDR3s include the opening cysteine and the closing phenylalanine or tryptophan. A D gene is named only where the DNA matches it firmly. Clone size appears in some rows only: once, few, many, or a class for an expanded clone.

j_call v_call d_call clone_size cdr3_aa cdr3_nt
TRBJ2-7 TRBV6-5 NA many CASSSGAGAPYEQYF TGTGCCAGCAGTTCAGGGGCGGGAGCCCCCTACGAGCAGTACTTC
TRBJ1-2 TRBV29-1 TRBD1 few CSVGRDREGGYTF TGCAGCGTTGGCCGGGACAGGGAAGGCGGCTACACCTTC
TRBJ2-5 TRBV28 TRBD1 NA CASSPGTGVRETQYF TGTGCCAGCAGCCCCGGGACAGGGGTCAGAGAGACCCAGTACTTC
TRBJ2-7 TRBV20-1 TRBD2 many CSATGVAGGLLQYF TGCAGTGCCACCGGGGTAGCGGGAGGGCTGTTGCAGTACTTC
TRBJ2-2 TRBV6-1 NA many CASRPPGRRVTGELFF TGTGCCAGCAGACCACCGGGACGCAGAGTCACCGGGGAGCTGTTTTTT
TRBJ1-2 TRBV5-6 TRBD1 few CASSFGQGLNYGYTF TGTGCCAGCAGCTTTGGACAGGGTTTGAACTATGGCTACACCTTC
TRBJ2-1 TRBV4-3 TRBD1 few CASSQEWDRTYNEQFF TGCGCCAGCAGCCAAGAATGGGACAGGACCTACAATGAGCAGTTCTTC
TRBJ1-2 TRBV7-2 NA few CASSLEVWQYGYTF TGTGCCAGCAGCTTAGAAGTATGGCAGTATGGCTACACCTTC
TRBJ2-3 TRBV28 NA few CASIEGARPDTQYF TGTGCCAGCATAGAAGGGGCGCGCCCAGATACGCAGTATTTT
TRBJ2-7 TRBV12-3/TRBV12-4 NA few CASTVGYTGFEQYF TGTGCCAGCACTGTAGGCTACACCGGGTTCGAGCAGTACTTC
TRBJ2-5 TRBV27 NA few CASSLGLAQETQYF TGTGCCAGCAGTTTAGGGCTAGCTCAAGAGACCCAGTACTTC
TRBJ1-5 TRBV7-2 TRBD1 NA CASSTGQGGQPQHF TGTGCCAGCAGCACGGGACAGGGGGGTCAGCCCCAGCATTTT
TRBJ2-5 TRBV20-1 NA NA CSARVADGGETQYF TGCAGTGCTAGAGTTGCCGACGGTGGGGAGACCCAGTACTTC
TRBJ2-7 TRBV7-8 NA few CASSLEGGASGYEQYF TGTGCCAGCAGCTTAGAGGGGGGTGCTAGCGGTTACGAGCAGTACTTC
TRBJ1-3 TRBV27 NA NA CASSLLRAAGNTIYF TGTGCCAGCAGTTTGTTGAGGGCCGCCGGAAACACCATATATTTT
TRBJ1-2 TRBV20-1 NA few CSAGGSASYGYTF TGCAGTGCAGGGGGGTCAGCTAGCTATGGCTACACCTTC
TRBJ2-7 TRBV6-5 TRBD1 few CASRPRGHGNYEQYF TGTGCCAGCAGACCCAGGGGGCACGGGAACTACGAGCAGTACTTC
TRBJ2-5 TRBV28 TRBD1 NA CASSGQGVHQETQYF TGTGCCAGCAGCGGACAGGGAGTCCACCAAGAGACCCAGTACTTC
TRBJ2-1 TRBV29-1 TRBD2 NA CSASPGTSGSWNEQFF TGCAGCGCCTCACCCGGGACTAGCGGGTCTTGGAATGAGCAGTTCTTC
TRBJ2-2 TRBV20-1 TRBD1 once CSASYGTGANTGELFF TGCAGTGCTAGTTACGGGACAGGGGCGAACACCGGGGAGCTGTTTTTT
TRBJ1-6 TRBV9 NA NA CASSARRGNSPLHF TGTGCCAGCAGCGCCCGCAGGGGTAATTCACCCCTCCACTTT
TRBJ2-1 TRBV10-3 TRBD2 NA CATEKGTGTSGPVNSYNEQFF TGTGCCACCGAAAAAGGGACAGGGACTAGCGGGCCAGTAAACTCCTACAATGAGCAGTTCTTC
TRBJ2-1 TRBV10-3 TRBD2 NA CAISVTSGIYNEQFF TGTGCCATCAGTGTGACTAGCGGAATCTACAATGAGCAGTTCTTC
TRBJ1-1 TRBV25-1 NA NA CASSEIVEAGMTEAFF TGTGCCAGCAGTGAAATTGTCGAGGCAGGGATGACTGAAGCTTTCTTT
TRBJ1-1 TRBV12-3/TRBV12-4 NA few CASRGAALGGTEAFF TGTGCCAGCAGAGGGGCAGCTCTAGGAGGTACTGAAGCTTTCTTT
TRBJ2-1 TRBV29-1 TRBD2 NA CSVEGGSLGREQFF TGCAGCGTTGAAGGCGGGAGCCTGGGGAGGGAGCAGTTCTTC
TRBJ2-2 TRBV7-9 NA NA CASSSLGGHGELFF TGTGCCAGCAGCTCCCTCGGGGGGCACGGGGAGCTGTTTTTT